This T cell receptor beta chain came from a study of cytomegalovirus exposure and HLA in healthy donors. Study overall: 81% of approximately 400 genotyped donors fell in the Caucasian-associated ancestry cluster. Findings and limits, study-wide: Presence/absence analyses treated sequencing depth as roughly uniform across donors. TCR beta chains associated with HLA were, in a later analysis, more clonally expanded than equally common others. Later genetic work tied a missense DCLRE1C variant to beta-chain V and J trimming.

The V and J ends lost 4 bases and 8 bases respectively, with 23 bases between them. This CDR3 region has 16 residues. CDR1 and CDR2 (germline): SEHNR, FQNEAQ (reference sequence). As concerns this clone: The antigen is undetermined.

PCR employed 60 Vbeta and 13 Jbeta primers. The assay was immunoSEQ multiplex PCR, and TCRdb's table has in-frame clones only and misses some. The repertoire holds 150,000 to 200,000 clones, with under 80% as singletons. The chain combines TRBV7-9 with TRBJ1-2; D perhaps matches TRBD1 (5 bases). The sequenced sample was PBMCs. This receptor was obtained from a female donor in good health and CMV-seronegative. The CDR3 DNA sequence: TGTGCCAGCAGCTCTTTATCGACAGAAGATATGGCCGGCTACACCTTC. Translation: CASSSLSTEDMAGYTF.